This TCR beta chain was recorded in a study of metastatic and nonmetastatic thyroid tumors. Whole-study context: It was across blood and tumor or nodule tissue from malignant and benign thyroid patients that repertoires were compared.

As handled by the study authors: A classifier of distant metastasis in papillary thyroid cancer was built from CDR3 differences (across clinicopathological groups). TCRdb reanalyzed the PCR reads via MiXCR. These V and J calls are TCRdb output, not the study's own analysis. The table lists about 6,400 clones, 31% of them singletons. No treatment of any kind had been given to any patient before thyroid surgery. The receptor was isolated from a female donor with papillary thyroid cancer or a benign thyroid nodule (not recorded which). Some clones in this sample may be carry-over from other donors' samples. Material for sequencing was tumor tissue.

The DNA for the CDR3 is TGTGCCAGCAGCACGCTAGGCGATGAGCAGTTCTTC. Encoded protein: CASSTLGDEQFF. The chain carries TRBV6-1 and TRBJ2-1; D call uncertain. The CDR3 has 12 amino acids. CDR1 and CDR2 (germline): MNHNS, SASEGT. V lost 6 bases and J lost 8, with 11 bases in between.